These 13 T cell receptor beta chains share one sample of origin, sequenced in a study of blood T cell repertoires in COVID-19. Here immunoSEQ multiplex PCR was the method, and the copy in TCRdb shows in-frame clones only, minus some. This sample has approximately 75,000 clones, with over 80% found just once. Sample: peripheral blood. Every receptor here comes from an elderly woman with acute or convalescent COVID-19.

V and J are TRBV29-1 and TRBJ1-6; D is possibly TRBD1 (6 bases). This CDR3 region has 14 residues. Germline V gives CDR1 SQVTM, CDR2 ANQGSEA. V was cut by 4 bases and J by 7 bases, with 14 bases left in between. CDR3 DNA sequence: TGCAGCGTTGGGAAGGACAGCGTGAATTCACCCCTCCACTTT. Its translation is CSVGKDSVNSPLHF.

This clone was counted between two and nine times. This sequence joins TRBV7-2 and TRBJ1-2, with D possibly TRBD1 on 5 matching bases. This CDR3 comprises 15 residues. V lost 5 bases and J lost 4, with 17 bases in between. The germline V gene encodes CDR1 SGHTA and CDR2 FQGNSA. CDR3 sequence (DNA): TGTGCCAGCAGCCCCGGGGCCTCCGGGAGCTATGGCTACACCTTC. This sequence encodes CASSPGASGSYGYTF.

The chain links TRBV30 to TRBJ1-5; D is unclear. Germline-derived CDR1 and CDR2 are GTSNPN and SVGIG (reference sequence). The CDR3 is 13 amino acids. Trimming removed 0 bases from V and 1 base from J, with 4 bases in between. The CDR3 protein is CAWSVQSNQPQHF. The CDR3 bases are TGTGCCTGGAGTGTACAGAGCAATCAGCCCCAGCATTTT.

This clone was counted only a few times. This chain links TRBV6-5 with TRBJ1-1; no clear D gene. CDR1 MNHEY and CDR2 SVGAGI come from the germline V gene. V was clipped by 7 bases and J by 0 bases, with 6 bases between them. This CDR3 is 12 amino acids long. CDR3 sequence (DNA): TGTGCCAGCAAAGAGATGAACACTGAAGCTTTCTTT. This gives the protein CASKEMNTEAFF.

The CDR3 nucleotides read TGTGCCAGCAGGGGTGGGGACATTGAGACCCAGTACTTC. Translation gives CASRGGDIETQYF. The chain combines TRBV11-3 with TRBJ2-5, with D tentatively TRBD1 (6 bases). The CDR3 length is 13 residues. Germline values: CDR1 SGHNT, CDR2 YENEEA. With 6 bases removed from V and 5 bases from J, the gap between germline ends came to 13 bases. Full variable domain (missing parts from reference TRBV11-3 and TRBJ2-5): EAGVVQSPRYKIIEKKQPVAFWCNPISGHNTLYWYLQNLGQGPELLIRYENEEAVDDSQLPKDRFSAERLKGVDSTLKIQPAELGDSAVYLCASRGGDIETQYFGPGTRLLVL.

The chain combines TRBV19 with TRBJ1-2, with a possible D match to TRBD1 (5 bases). Germline CDR1 and CDR2: LNHDA and SQIVND (reference sequence). The CDR3 is made up of 14 amino acids. The V and J ends lost 3 bases and 8 bases respectively, with 16 bases between them. Written as DNA, the CDR3 is TGTGCCAGTAGTATCGGTCCAGGGTCGAAGGGCTACACCTTC. Its translation is CASSIGPGSKGYTF.

This clone was detected a few times. The rearrangement uses TRBV10-3 and TRBJ1-4; D is perhaps TRBD1 (5 bases). This CDR3 is built from 18 residues. CDR1 and CDR2 (germline): ENHRY, SYGVKD. Trimming cost V 0 bases and J 8 bases, with 22 bases left between them. Here the CDR3 reads CAISESTGLRGSGEKLFF. CDR3 coding DNA: TGTGCCATCAGTGAGTCCACAGGCTTGCGGGGGTCTGGAGAAAAACTGTTTTTT.

The chain carries TRBV15 and TRBJ1-3, with D perhaps TRBD1 (5 bases). Germline V gene sequence: CDR1 LNHNV, CDR2 YYDKDF (reference sequence). The CDR3 is 15 residues long. Trimming took off 0 bases at V and 3 bases at J, with 9 bases between the two ends. The CDR3 DNA reads TGTGCCACCAGCAGAGACAGGGACTATGGAAACACCATATATTTT. Translating it yields CATSRDRDYGNTIYF.

This clone was found a few times. The chain employs TRBV2 and TRBJ2-5; D gene uncertain. The V and J ends lost 4 bases and 3 bases respectively, with 9 bases between them. Germline V CDR1 and CDR2: SNHLY, FYNNEI. The CDR3 totals 13 residues. CDR3 sequence reads: CASSVALKETQYF. The CDR3 coding sequence is TGTGCCAGCAGTGTAGCCCTTAAAGAGACCCAGTACTTC.

The chain has TRBV9 and TRBJ1-3; D gene ambiguous. V gave up 0 bases and J gave up 6 bases, with 10 bases separating them. This CDR3 region has 14 residues. From germline, CDR1 is SGDLS and CDR2 YYNGEE. Written as DNA, the CDR3 is TGTGCCAGCAGCGTAGGAGGATCTCTAAACACCATATATTTT. This encodes CASSVGGSLNTIYF.

The chain has TRBV29-1 and TRBJ2-3; weak D call: TRBD1 (7 bases). This CDR3 region has 15 residues. V dropped 0 bases and J dropped 1 base, with 11 bases sitting between them. The germline CDR1 and CDR2 sequences are SQVTM and ANQGSEA. For the CDR3, the DNA is TGCAGCGTTGAAGAAGGCAGGGGGGGCACAGATACGCAGTATTTT. Translation gives CSVEEGRGGTDTQYF.

Notes on this clone: One junction end does not reproduce the germline sequence, and a read error may be involved. The chain uses TRBV7-7 and TRBJ2-3; TRBD1 matches at 9 bases. The length of the CDR3 is 16 residues. The germline V gene encodes CDR1 SSHAT and CDR2 FNYEAQ (reference sequence). The CDR3 coding sequence is TGTGCTAGCAGCCCGAGCTTACCGGGACAGGGTGGTAGGCAGTATTTT. It is translated as CASSPSLPGQGGRQYF.

The chain has TRBV24-1 and TRBJ2-1, with 11 bases that match TRBD2. The CDR3 runs 17 residues. CDR1 and CDR2 (germline): KGHDR, SFDVKD. The V segment lost 6 bases and the J segment 4 bases; nucleotides outside the gene matches: 10. CDR3 sequence reads: CATSPGTGTSGYNEQFF. As DNA, the CDR3 is TGTGCCACCAGTCCCGGTACCGGGACTAGCGGTTACAATGAGCAGTTCTTC.